This TCR beta chain was recovered during a study of vaccination effects on CD4 cells after COVID-19. A remark on this clone: The antigen is unknown.

Antigen-specific CD4+ T cell clonotypes were called by their expansion after viral peptide-pool culture in ViraFEST. The authors isolated CD4+ T cells after approximately 9 days of culture. Previously uninfected by SARS-CoV-2, the vaccine recipients also showed negative nucleocapsid antibodies. IL-2 at 10 IU/ml and peptides at about 9.2 ug/ml were added to cultured PBMC, around 1.9 million per well. Repertoires were generated with immunoSEQ multiplex PCR, while TCRdb's copy carries only in-frame clones and drops some. This table has roughly 41,000 clones, approximately 68% appearing once. The V gene's germline CDR1 is SGHKS and CDR2 YYEKEE (reference sequence). Trimming pared 2 bases from V and 10 bases from J, leaving 19 bases between. This CDR3 comprises 15 residues.

The source of this sequence is a human donor who received a COVID-19 vaccine. The sequenced sample was CD4+ T cells from PBMCs cultured with HCoV-OC43 spike peptides, obtained before COVID-19 vaccination. Subset noted: HCoV-OC43 spike overlapping peptide pool stimulation. This chain links TRBV5-5 with TRBJ2-1; D is perhaps TRBD1 or TRBD2 (6 bases each). CDR3 nucleotide sequence: TGTGCCAGCAGCTTAGGTGGGGGCGGGATGGAAGAGCAGTTCTTC. This gives the protein CASSLGGGGMEEQFF.